A selection of T cell receptor beta chains follows, all from one sample in a study of human T cells and chemical hapten exposure. TCRdb independently ran MiXCR on the RACE reads; one entry per CDR3 protein. Counted here are approximately 350,000 distinct CDR3 sequences, under 9% occurring once; the ten biggest clones make up about 8%. The sample here was whole blood, taken in connection with sensitization to the hapten diphenylcyclopropenone (DPC). These receptors were obtained from a woman aged 18 to 35 with alopecia areata. Some clones in this sample may be carry-over from other donors' samples. Each CDR3 is given with its conserved first and last residue. The D gene is left open where the match is weak. Size values are once, few and many counts, or a class for expanded clones, and some rows have none.

TRBV29-1	TRBJ2-7	few	-	CSVEGGGSYEQYF	TGCAGCGTTGAAGGAGGGGGCTCCTACGAGCAGTACTTC
TRBV6-2/TRBV6-3	TRBJ2-7	few	-	CASSYHGGSSYEQYF	TGTGCCAGCAGTTACCATGGGGGCAGCTCCTACGAGCAGTACTTC
TRBV9	TRBJ2-7	many	-	CASSVGRTGYEQYF	TGTGCCAGCAGCGTAGGGAGGACGGGCTACGAGCAGTACTTC
TRBV7-9	TRBJ2-3	few	-	CASSLGDRGGDTQYF	TGTGCCAGCAGCTTAGGTGACAGGGGAGGGGATACGCAGTATTTT
TRBV3-1	TRBJ1-5	-	-	CASSLGPPGNQPQHF	TGTGCCAGCAGCCTCGGACCGCCGGGCAATCAGCCCCAGCATTTT
TRBV24-1	TRBJ2-5	-	-	CATSDQTTASTRETQYF	TGTGCCACCAGTGATCAGACGACAGCAAGCACCAGGGAGACCCAGTACTTC
TRBV12-3/TRBV12-4	TRBJ1-1	-	TRBD1	CAGARGSGSVNTEAFF	TGTGCCGGGGCCAGGGGGTCAGGGAGTGTGAACACTGAAGCTTTCTTT
TRBV6-5	TRBJ2-7	-	-	CASTDTGFGEQYF	TGTGCCAGCACCGACACAGGGTTTGGCGAGCAGTACTTC
TRBV12-3/TRBV12-4	TRBJ2-7	many	TRBD1	CASSSGQGEQYF	TGTGCCAGCAGCAGTGGACAGGGGGAGCAGTACTTC
TRBV27	TRBJ2-7	few	TRBD1	CATQTSTGGIYEQYF	TGTGCCACCCAGACATCGACAGGGGGGATTTACGAGCAGTACTTC
TRBV12-5	TRBJ2-1	few	-	CASEKSSYNEQFF	TGTGCTAGTGAGAAGAGCTCCTACAATGAGCAGTTCTTC
TRBV7-9	TRBJ2-5	-	-	CASSLGTVEGETQYF	TGTGCCAGCAGCCTCGGGACGGTGGAAGGAGAGACCCAGTACTTC
TRBV20-1	TRBJ1-1	many	TRBD1	CSATTGMNTEAFF	TGCAGCGCAACGACAGGGATGAACACTGAAGCTTTCTTT
TRBV6-6	TRBJ2-1	-	-	CASSYSTGGEQFF	TGTGCCAGCAGTTACTCGACTGGGGGTGAGCAGTTCTTC
TRBV6-6	TRBJ1-5	many	-	CASTILGSNQPQHF	TGTGCCAGCACCATCCTTGGAAGCAATCAGCCCCAGCATTTT
TRBV7-8	TRBJ1-4	many	-	CASSLRRAPATNEKLFF	TGTGCCAGCAGCTTACGTAGGGCCCCAGCAACTAATGAAAAACTGTTTTTT
TRBV20-1	TRBJ1-5	-	-	CSARPNQGNQPQHF	TGCAGTGCTAGACCAAATCAGGGCAATCAGCCCCAGCATTTT
TRBV7-2	TRBJ2-1	few	TRBD2	CASSFLAAQSSYNEQFF	TGTGCCAGCAGCTTCCTAGCGGCTCAGAGCTCCTACAATGAGCAGTTCTTC
TRBV6-2/TRBV6-3	TRBJ2-1	-	-	CASTPGRDSLNNEQFF	TGTGCCAGCACCCCCGGCCGGGACTCACTCAACAATGAGCAGTTCTTC
TRBV7-2	TRBJ2-7	many	TRBD2	CASRAGASSSYEQYF	TGTGCCAGCAGAGCGGGGGCCTCCAGCTCCTACGAGCAGTACTTC
TRBV28	TRBJ2-7	few	-	CASSSHTLSSYEQYF	TGTGCCAGCAGTTCCCACACGCTTTCCTCCTACGAGCAGTACTTC
TRBV9	TRBJ2-3	many	TRBD1	CASSFGQGLPTDTQYF	TGTGCCAGCAGCTTTGGACAGGGGCTACCCACAGATACGCAGTATTTT
TRBV4-3	TRBJ2-3	many	-	CASSSMSTDTQYF	TGCGCCAGCAGCTCCATGAGCACAGATACGCAGTATTTT
TRBV28	TRBJ1-4	few	-	CASSLAQGYNEKLFF	TGTGCCAGCAGTTTAGCCCAGGGATATAATGAAAAACTGTTTTTT
TRBV28	TRBJ2-3	many	TRBD2	CASTLAGGGNTDTQYF	TGTGCCAGCACCCTAGCGGGGGGGGGTAACACAGATACGCAGTATTTT
TRBV20-1	TRBJ2-7	few	-	CSARSSYEQYF	TGCAGTGCTAGGAGCTCCTACGAGCAGTACTTC
TRBV12-3/TRBV12-4	TRBJ2-1	-	-	CASSWGRTGSYNEQFF	TGTGCCAGCAGTTGGGGGAGGACCGGTTCCTACAATGAGCAGTTCTTC
TRBV7-9	TRBJ2-5	few	-	CASSLNRGEETQYF	TGTGCCAGCAGCCTCAATAGGGGCGAAGAGACCCAGTACTTC
TRBV2	TRBJ2-3	-	TRBD1	CARQGRKDTQYF	TGTGCCAGACAGGGGAGAAAAGATACGCAGTATTTT
TRBV28	TRBJ2-3	many	-	CASSPDYGTQYF	TGTGCCAGCAGCCCCGACTATGGTACGCAGTATTTT
TRBV4-2	TRBJ2-3	few	TRBD1	CASSQDRGQDSDTQYF	TGTGCCAGCAGCCAAGATCGAGGACAGGACTCAGATACGCAGTATTTT
TRBV28	TRBJ2-3	few	-	CASAHDLFGTDTQYF	TGTGCCAGCGCCCACGACCTTTTTGGCACAGATACGCAGTATTTT
TRBV10-3	TRBJ2-1	many	TRBD2	CAISGSSGGVLSYNEQFF	TGTGCCATCAGTGGGTCGAGCGGGGGAGTACTTTCCTACAATGAGCAGTTCTTC
TRBV9	TRBJ2-3	few	TRBD1	CASGGRRGQGALDTQYF	TGTGCCAGCGGAGGAAGACGGGGACAGGGGGCTTTAGATACGCAGTATTTT
TRBV5-5	TRBJ2-1	many	-	CASSFLEDNQFF	TGTGCCAGCAGCTTCCTAGAAGACAATCAGTTCTTC
TRBV27	TRBJ2-2	-	-	CASSSPLLADTGELFF	TGTGCCAGCAGTTCCCCGTTATTAGCGGACACCGGGGAGCTGTTTTTT
TRBV21-1	TRBJ1-1	few	-	CASSSQKDRTNTEAFF	TGTGCCAGCAGCTCTCAGAAGGACAGGACGAACACTGAAGCTTTCTTT
TRBV6-1	TRBJ2-3	few	-	CASTPGSGRADTQYF	TGTGCCAGCACCCCAGGGAGCGGGCGGGCAGATACGCAGTATTTT
TRBV7-8	TRBJ2-5	-	-	CASSPTPGSSVGETQYF	TGTGCCAGCAGCCCCACCCCGGGCTCTAGCGTCGGGGAGACCCAGTACTTC
TRBV13	TRBJ2-6	-	-	CASSLGQAWGSGANVLTF	TGTGCCAGCAGCTTAGGCCAGGCTTGGGGCTCTGGGGCCAACGTCCTGACTTTC
TRBV18	TRBJ2-3	many	-	CASSPQAASTDTQYF	TGTGCCAGCTCACCACAGGCAGCTAGCACAGATACGCAGTATTTT
TRBV7-7	TRBJ2-3	-	TRBD2	CASSPGLAGGPDTQYF	TGTGCTAGCAGCCCTGGACTAGCGGGGGGCCCGGATACGCAGTATTTT
TRBV6-5	TRBJ2-1	few	-	CASSSGTHQFF	TGTGCCAGCAGTTCCGGGACTCATCAGTTCTTC
TRBV20-1	TRBJ2-2	-	-	CSANSANTGELFF	TGCAGTGCTAATTCGGCCAACACCGGGGAGCTGTTTTTT
TRBV11-2	TRBJ2-5	many	TRBD1	CASSQGAVQETQYF	TGTGCCAGCAGCCAGGGGGCGGTACAAGAGACCCAGTACTTC